One sample yielded the 5 T cell receptor beta chains listed below, sequenced in a study of blood T cell repertoires in COVID-19. Data came from immunoSEQ multiplex PCR; TCRdb stores just in-frame clones and leaves some out. In the table there are 85,000 to 120,000 clones, roughly 92% of which are singletons. What was sequenced was peripheral blood. The receptors here all came from a woman aged 45-65 years with COVID-19, enrolled during active disease.

The rearrangement links TRBV28 to TRBJ2-7, with a tentative D call TRBD1 (6 bases). The germline V and J ends were trimmed by 4 bases and 0 bases, with 13 bases remaining between them. CDR3 size: 15 residues. The germline gives CDR1 MDHEN, CDR2 SYDVKM. The CDR3 coding sequence is TGTGCCAGCAGTTCCTGGACAGAATTCTCCTACGAGCAGTACTTC. This codes for CASSSWTEFSYEQYF.

The V and J genes are TRBV13 and TRBJ2-2; TRBD1 matches 9 bases. The V and J ends lost 5 bases and 1 base, in that order; junction bases with no gene match: 5. Germline V lookup: CDR1 PRHDT, CDR2 FYEKMQ (reference sequence). This CDR3 has 16 residues. CDR3 sequence (DNA): TGTGCCAGCAGCGGGCCGGGACAGGGGAACACCGGGGAGCTGTTTTTT. This translates into CASSGPGQGNTGELFF.

J is TRBJ1-4 and V is TRBV15; TRBD1 is a possible D gene (6 bases). Germline V gives CDR1 LNHNV, CDR2 YYDKDF (reference sequence). The CDR3 loop spans 14 amino acids. The V end was cut by 5 bases, the J end by 7 bases, with 14 bases between. DNA of the CDR3: TGTGCCACCAGCCGTGACTTACAGGGTGAAAAACTGTTTTTT. Protein product: CATSRDLQGEKLFF.

The rearrangement joins TRBV7-9 to TRBJ1-2, with TRBD1 matching 9 bases. Trimming at V came to 5 bases and at J to 7 bases, leaving 14 bases not matched to a gene. CDR1 is SEHNR and CDR2 is FQNEAQ in the germline V gene (reference sequence). This CDR3 comprises 16 residues. The CDR3 protein is CASSSLSAGTGSGYTF. In nucleotides, the CDR3 is TGTGCCAGCAGCAGCTTATCGGCAGGGACAGGGAGTGGCTACACCTTC.

On this clone: Other DNA sequences of this sample code for an identical CDR3. The chain couples TRBV19 to TRBJ2-7; possible D gene TRBD2, 6 bases. Trimming cost V 8 bases and J 0 bases, with 11 bases left between them. Germline V CDR1 and CDR2: LNHDA, SQIVND (reference sequence). CDR3 length equals 13 residues. The CDR3 sequence is CASSTGGSYEQYF. The CDR3 coding sequence is TGTGCCAGTTCGACCGGGGGCTCCTACGAGCAGTACTTC.